The 9 T cell receptor beta chains reported below all come from one sample, sequenced in a study of CD8+ T cells in alopecia areata. Sequencing relied on a cDNA template that was reverse transcribed from extracted RNA. Sequencing was performed with immunoSEQ multiplex PCR; in TCRdb, only in-frame clones are kept and a portion is missing. Seen here are 45,000 to 70,000 clones, roughly 96% observed once, and the top ten hold around a quarter. The sample here was CD8+ T cells sorted from blood, taken at week 0. The source of these receptors is a human donor with alopecia areata.

This chain links TRBV29-1 with TRBJ1-2, with a possible D match to TRBD1 (5 bases). The CDR3 totals 11 residues. Germline values: CDR1 SQVTM, CDR2 ANQGSEA. V gave up 6 bases and J gave up 6 bases, with 11 bases separating them. The CDR3: CSVGRGDGYTF. The CDR3 DNA reads as TGCAGCGTGGGCCGGGGGGATGGCTACACCTTC.

The genes are TRBV6-6 and TRBJ2-1; 7 bases agree with TRBD2. Germline V gene sequence: CDR1 MNHNY, CDR2 SVGAGI (reference sequence). The CDR3 consists of 13 residues. V lost 5 bases to trimming and J lost 7 bases; unmatched junction nucleotides: 5. The DNA of the CDR3 is TGTGCCAGCAGTCCCCGGGGGGAGAATGAGCAGTTCTTC. It translates to CASSPRGENEQFF.

This chain connects TRBV4-1 to TRBJ2-7; no definite D call. Trimming shortened V by 1 base and J by 0 bases, and 4 bases separated the two germline ends. Germline lookup yields CDR1 MGHRA and CDR2 YSYEKL. The CDR3 runs 13 residues. Written as DNA, the CDR3 is TGCGCCAGCAGCCAAGGCAGCTCCTACGAGCAGTACTTC. Its protein product is CASSQGSSYEQYF.

A remark on this clone: A junction boundary mismatches the germline segment, possibly from a read error. The rearrangement links TRBV7-9 to TRBJ2-7, with D maybe TRBD2 (5 bases). In germline, CDR1 is SEHNR, CDR2 FQNEAQ (reference sequence). CDR3 length: 16 residues. CDR3 region: CASSLDTASSSYEQYF. CDR3 DNA: TGCGCCAGCAGCCTCGACACGGCTAGCAGCTCCTACGAGCAGTACTTC.

V is TRBV29-1 and J is TRBJ2-1; no reliable D call. The CDR3 runs 14 residues. Trimming shortened V by 3 bases and J by 2 bases, and 11 bases separated the two germline ends. Germline CDR1 SQVTM, CDR2 ANQGSEA. The CDR3 reads CSVDGITAYNEQFF. CDR3 DNA: TGCAGCGTTGATGGGATTACAGCCTACAATGAGCAGTTCTTC.

V usage is TRBV7-9 and J usage is TRBJ2-6, with D maybe TRBD1 (5 bases). The germline CDR1 and CDR2 sequences are SEHNR and FQNEAQ (reference sequence). The CDR3 spans 15 residues. Between the trimmed V and J ends, which lost 5 bases and 2 bases, there was a span of 10 bases. This CDR3 is CASSPSGTGANVLTF. CDR3 sequence (DNA): TGTGCCAGCAGCCCGTCAGGGACTGGGGCCAACGTCCTGACTTTC.

The V and J genes are TRBV7-2 and TRBJ2-3, with 10 bases fitting TRBD1. V was pared by 1 base and J by 8 bases, with 6 bases of the junction left unmatched. The CDR3 consists of 15 residues. Germline values: CDR1 SGHTA, CDR2 FQGNSA. Here the CDR3 DNA reads TGTGCCAGCAGCTTAGAGACCGGGACAGGGGCTACGCAGTATTTT. Protein: CASSLETGTGATQYF. Combining the CDR3 with reference TRBV7-2 and TRBJ2-3 gives the whole variable domain GAGVSQSPSNKVTEKGKDVELRCDPISGHTALYWYRQSLGQGLEFLIYFQGNSAPDKSGLPSDRFSAERTGGSVSTLTIQRTQQEDSAVYLCASSLETGTGATQYFGPGTRLTVL.

The CDR3 loop is CASSARGGPAGNTIYF. DNA for the CDR3: TGTGCCAGCAGCGCCAGGGGGGGCCCTGCTGGAAACACCATATATTTT. The genes are TRBV7-9 and TRBJ1-3; 7 bases line up with TRBD1. CDR3 length: 16 amino acids. The V gene's germline CDR1 is SEHNR and CDR2 FQNEAQ (reference sequence). V lost 5 bases and J lost 2; bases outside the gene matches: 9.

The J gene is TRBJ2-5, the V gene TRBV6-5; maybe TRBD2 (5 bases). The DNA end is more similar to TRBJ2-7, so the J call may be wrong. The CDR3 is 15 residues long. Per germline, CDR1 MNHEY and CDR2 SVGAGI. CDR3 sequence (DNA): TGTGCCAGCAGTTACGGTGAAGGGAGCTCCTACGAGCAGTACTTC. This sequence encodes CASSYGEGSSYEQYF.